This entry features one T cell receptor (beta chain) sequence. Antigen unknown. Random hexamers served to reverse transcribe roughly 0.45 to 1 ug RNA. MiXCR was run by TCRdb on the immunoSEQ multiplex PCR reads, yielding one entry per CDR3 protein. The table has 150,000 to 200,000 distinct CDR3 sequences, approximately 94% seen once. The sample originates from a study of CD8 T cells in Susac syndrome. The study's findings and limits: Only a relatively small number of individuals were included in the TCR sequencing and HLA analysis.

Germline loops: CDR1 MNHNS, CDR2 SASEGT. Trimming at V came to 6 bases and at J to 4 bases, leaving 4 bases not matched to a gene. The CDR3 consists of 14 residues. The clonotype was recovered from a human donor in good health. Input material: CD4+ T cells from PBMCs. V is TRBV6-1 and J is TRBJ2-7; 12 nucleotides agree with TRBD2. As DNA, the CDR3 is TGTGCCAGCAGACGGACTAGCGGGGCATACGAGCAGTACTTC. Encoded protein: CASRRTSGAYEQYF.